A single sample is the source of the 10 T cell receptor beta chains below, sequenced in a study of technical replicates of blood from a few donors. Profiled with immunoSEQ multiplex PCR; TCRdb holds only in-frame clones, not every one. The sample lists around 84,000 clones, 85% to 95% occurring once. Sequencing was performed on T cells isolated from PBMCs. The receptor set was obtained from a human donor in good health.

The rearrangement links TRBV28 to TRBJ1-4; D remains ambiguous. V shed 2 bases and J shed 8 bases, with 12 bases lying between them. Germline CDR1 and CDR2: MDHEN and SYDVKM. The CDR3 is 14 residues long. CDR3 bases: TGTGCCAGCAGTTTAGGCTCCCGAAAAGAAAAACTGTTTTTT. Translating gives CASSLGSRKEKLFF.

The chain's CDR3 is CASSFSRYYEQYF. CDR3 sequence (DNA): TGTGCCAGCAGTTTTAGCAGATACTACGAGCAGTACTTC. The rearrangement joins TRBV27 to TRBJ2-7; D is unclear. Trimming cost V 3 bases and J 3 bases, with 9 bases left between them. The germline V gene has CDR1 MNHEY and CDR2 SMNVEV (reference sequence). There are 13 residues in the CDR3.

CDR3 sequence reads: CASNTGTGVRQLFF. The CDR3 nucleotides read TGTGCCAGTAATACCGGGACAGGGGTGCGACAACTGTTTTTT. The chain is built from TRBV19 and TRBJ1-4; 10 bases line up with TRBD1. CDR3 length equals 14 residues. The J segment lost 12 bases and the V segment lost 7 bases, leaving 11 bases of the junction unmatched. Germline assignment: CDR1 LNHDA and CDR2 SQIVND (reference sequence).

The chain is built from TRBV9 and TRBJ2-5, with 9 bases lining up with TRBD1. The V segment lost 6 bases and the J segment 4 bases; nucleotides outside the gene matches: 13. This CDR3 has 16 amino acids. Germline CDR1 is SGDLS and CDR2 is YYNGEE. DNA for the CDR3: TGTGCCAGCAACACAGGGGGCTGGACCCTTAGAGAGACCCAGTACTTC. Translated, it gives CASNTGGWTLRETQYF. The whole variable domain, filled in from reference TRBV9 and TRBJ2-5, reads DSGVTQTPKHLITATGQRVTLRCSPRSGDLSVYWYQQSLDQGLQFLIQYYNGEERAKGNILERFSAQQFPDLHSELNLSSLELGDSALYFCASNTGGWTLRETQYFGPGTRLLVL.

The chain links TRBV18 to TRBJ2-7; perhaps TRBD2 as D (5 bases). CDR3 size: 13 residues. The germline V gene has CDR1 KGHSH and CDR2 LQKENI. The ends were cut back, 3 bases at V and 1 base at J, with 7 bases in the middle. CDR3 DNA: TGTGCCAGCTCACCGGAGGAATCCTACGAGCAGTACTTC. It translates to CASSPEESYEQYF.

This sequence joins TRBV7-3 and TRBJ2-7, with 10 bases lining up with TRBD1. Germline V gene sequence: CDR1 SGHTA, CDR2 FQGTGA. This CDR3 contains 17 residues. The V and J ends lost 1 base and 2 bases, in that order; junction bases with no gene match: 8. The CDR3 DNA follows: TGTGCCAGCAGCTTAAGTGGGGGGGGACAGGGGCCCTACGAGCAGTACTTC. Translating it yields CASSLSGGGQGPYEQYF. Drawing the rest from reference TRBV7-3 and TRBJ2-7, the complete variable domain is GAGVSQTPSNKVTEKGKYVELRCDPISGHTALYWYRQSLGQGPEFLIYFQGTGAADDSGLPNDRFFAVRPEGSVSTLKIQRTERGDSAVYLCASSLSGGGQGPYEQYFGPGTRLTVT.

This chain uses TRBV6-5 with TRBJ1-3, with D unresolved. The germline V gene encodes CDR1 MNHEY and CDR2 SVGAGI. This CDR3 comprises 15 residues. V lost 5 bases and J lost 1, with 12 bases in between. DNA for the CDR3: TGTGCCAGCAGTGCTTCTCTTACATCTGGAAACACCATATATTTT. This gives the protein CASSASLTSGNTIYF.

The V and J genes are TRBV4-1 and TRBJ2-4; 8 nucleotides agree with TRBD1. V trimming: 0 bases; J trimming: 2 bases; junction bases outside the gene matches: 9. The CDR3 runs 18 residues. Germline CDR1 is MGHRA and CDR2 is YSYEKL. The CDR3 sequence is CASSQDQVWTGPKNIQYF. CDR3 coding DNA: TGCGCCAGCAGCCAAGATCAGGTGTGGACAGGGCCCAAAAACATTCAGTACTTC.

The CDR3 bases are TGTGCCAGCAGCTTATCCGGGGAACGTGGCTACACCTTC. It encodes CASSLSGERGYTF. This rearrangement joins TRBV7-6 to TRBJ1-2; D gene uncertain. Germline V lookup: CDR1 SGHVS, CDR2 FNYEAQ. This CDR3 has 13 amino acids. With 2 bases removed from V and 7 bases from J, the gap between germline ends came to 11 bases.

The V and J genes are TRBV23-1 and TRBJ1-1, with TRBD1 identical over 9 bases. Being an ORF, TRBV23-1 has a function that is uncertain. The V gene end was trimmed by 1 base and the J gene end by 1 base; junction bases not matched to a gene: 22. This CDR3 has 22 amino acids. The CDR3 region is CASSQYPHPAGQGPPENTEAFF. For the CDR3, the DNA is TGCGCCAGCAGTCAATATCCCCACCCTGCGGGACAGGGTCCCCCAGAGAACACTGAAGCTTTCTTT.